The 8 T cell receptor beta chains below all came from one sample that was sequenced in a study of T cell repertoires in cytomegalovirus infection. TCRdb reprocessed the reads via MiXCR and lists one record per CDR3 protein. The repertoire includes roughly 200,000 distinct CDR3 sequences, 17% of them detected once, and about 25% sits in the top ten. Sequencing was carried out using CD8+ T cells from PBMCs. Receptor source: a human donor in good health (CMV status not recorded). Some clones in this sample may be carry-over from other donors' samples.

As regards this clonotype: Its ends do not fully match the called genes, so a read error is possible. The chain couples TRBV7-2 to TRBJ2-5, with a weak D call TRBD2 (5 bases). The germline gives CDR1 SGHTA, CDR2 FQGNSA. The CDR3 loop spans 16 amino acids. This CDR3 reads CASSLVELNPGEIQYF. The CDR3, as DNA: TGTGCCAGCAGCTTAGTAGAGCTCAACCCTGGGGAGATCCAGTACTTC.

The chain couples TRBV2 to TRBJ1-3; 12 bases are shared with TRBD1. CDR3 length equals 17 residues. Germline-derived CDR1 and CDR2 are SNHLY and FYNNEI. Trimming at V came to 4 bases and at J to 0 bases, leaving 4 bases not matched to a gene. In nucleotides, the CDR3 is TGTGCCAGCAGTGGGGACAGGGGGCTTAGCTCTGGAAACACCATATATTTT. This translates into CASSGDRGLSSGNTIYF.

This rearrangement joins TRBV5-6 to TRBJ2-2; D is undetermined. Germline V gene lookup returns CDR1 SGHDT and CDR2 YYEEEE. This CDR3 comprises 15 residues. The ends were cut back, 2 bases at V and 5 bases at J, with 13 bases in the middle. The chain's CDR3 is CASSLEGLYTGELFF. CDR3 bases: TGTGCCAGCAGCTTAGAAGGGTTGTATACCGGGGAGCTGTTTTTT.

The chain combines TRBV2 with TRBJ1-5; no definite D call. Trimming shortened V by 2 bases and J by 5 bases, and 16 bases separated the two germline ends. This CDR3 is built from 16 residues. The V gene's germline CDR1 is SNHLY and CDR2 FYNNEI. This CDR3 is CASSEIFEGPYQPQHF. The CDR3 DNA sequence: TGTGCCAGCAGTGAAATATTTGAAGGGCCGTATCAGCCCCAGCATTTT.

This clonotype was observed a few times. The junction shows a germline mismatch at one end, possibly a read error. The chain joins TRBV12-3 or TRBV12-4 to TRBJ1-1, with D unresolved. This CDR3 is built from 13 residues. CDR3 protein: CASSLAANTETFF. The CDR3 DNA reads TGTGCCAGCAGTTTAGCAGCGAACACTGAAACTTTCTTT.

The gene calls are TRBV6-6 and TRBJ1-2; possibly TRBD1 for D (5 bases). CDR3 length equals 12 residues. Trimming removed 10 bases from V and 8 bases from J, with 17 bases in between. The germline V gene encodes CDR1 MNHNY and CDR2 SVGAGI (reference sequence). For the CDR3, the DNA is TGTGCCACCAACGGGGGGACGAGAGGCTACACCTTC. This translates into CATNGGTRGYTF.

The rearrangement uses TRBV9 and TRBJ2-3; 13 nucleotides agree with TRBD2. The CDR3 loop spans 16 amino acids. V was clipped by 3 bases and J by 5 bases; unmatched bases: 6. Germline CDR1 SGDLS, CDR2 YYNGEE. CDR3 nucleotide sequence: TGTGCCAGCAGCGCGGGACTAGCGGGAACTCTAGATACGCAGTATTTT. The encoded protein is CASSAGLAGTLDTQYF. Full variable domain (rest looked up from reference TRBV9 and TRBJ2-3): DSGVTQTPKHLITATGQRVTLRCSPRSGDLSVYWYQQSLDQGLQFLIQYYNGEERAKGNILERFSAQQFPDLHSELNLSSLELGDSALYFCASSAGLAGTLDTQYFGPGTRLTVL.

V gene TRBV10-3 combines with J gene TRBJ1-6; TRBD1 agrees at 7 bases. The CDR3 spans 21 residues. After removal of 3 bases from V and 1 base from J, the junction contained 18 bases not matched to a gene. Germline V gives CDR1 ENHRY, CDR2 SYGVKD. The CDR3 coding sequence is TGTGCCATCAGTGATCTTTGGGGACAGCCCGTGGACTATTCCTATAATTCACCCCTCCACTTT. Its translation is CAISDLWGQPVDYSYNSPLHF.